This T cell receptor beta chain was obtained from a study of metastatic and nonmetastatic thyroid tumors (dated by TCRdb to between 2020 and 2021). About the full investigation: For patients with malignant and with benign thyroid disease, the researchers compared repertoires between peripheral blood samples and tumor or nodule tissue samples.

The library was obtained by PCR. These reads were obtained on an Illumina HiSeq 4000. High-throughput sequencing was used to profile the TCR beta-chain CDR3 region of every patient. Regarding the original processing steps: Drawing on CDR3 differences between clinicopathological groups, the researchers built a classifier meant to tell apart patients with distant-metastatic papillary thyroid cancer. The Shannon index was used to measure repertoire diversity, and the Morisita-Horn index was used to measure how similar tumor and blood repertoires were. Using fastp trimming at Q25 and MiXCR clonotype assembly, TCRdb reanalyzed the public sequencing data and kept in-frame beta chains. TCRdb's processing, not the study's, gives the V and J calls here. In this sample the table shows over 45,000 clones, roughly a quarter of which occur a single time. The top ten hold around 3% of the sample. The CDR3 measures 16 amino acids from cysteine to phenylalanine. The DNA shown is the 48-base CDR3, in frame from base 1. Germline trimming amounts to 0 bases on V and 6 bases on J, with 8 as the count of junction bases outside the gene matches. CDR1 DFQATT and CDR2 SNEGSKA are derived from the germline V gene (reference sequence).

This clone was counted ten times or more. There is no known antigen for this receptor. No quality values exist for individual bases; no much larger clone is one base distant. No patient had received any treatment before thyroid surgery. Patient clinical samples collected from about 2011 to 2018 were retrospectively analysed using T-cell receptor beta sequencing. Points the paper makes about the study in general: In both blood and tumor samples, TCR beta diversity was reported to be significantly higher in malignant tumors than in benign nodules.

The chain is encoded by TRBV20-1 joined to TRBJ2-1; 10 bases in between match TRBD2. The sequence was obtained from a male donor with papillary thyroid cancer or a benign thyroid nodule (not recorded which). Some clones in this sample may be carry-over from other donors' samples. Material: blood. The CDR3 has the sequence CSARDNLSGRLNEQFF. The nucleotide sequence is TGCAGTGCTAGAGATAACCTTAGCGGGAGGCTCAATGAGCAGTTCTTC.